This TCR beta chain originates from a study of human T cells and chemical hapten exposure. Findings and limits, study-wide: Expanded TCRs made up significantly more big CDR3 similarity clusters than controls did.

The time point was: pre-sensitization, week 0. Treatment noted: therapeutic diphenylcyclopropenone sensitization with weekly scalp DPC. In the authors' workflow: A typical sample had 95,000 to 100,000 TCRs, with about 23,224 to 690,600 overall. Each CDR3 protein gets one entry after TCRdb re-called the RACE reads with MiXCR. V and J calls and clone size were set by TCRdb, not the authors. The sample lists under 200,000 distinct CDR3 sequences; more than 25% were seen once. Turning to this clonotype: Its antigen is unknown.

The CDR3 is 12 residues long. The V end lost 2 bases, the J end lost 9 bases, and 8 bases lay between the germline ends. This sequence originates from a woman between 25 and 40 years old with alopecia areata. Some clones in this sample may be carry-over from other donors' samples. The specimen was whole blood, collected in connection with sensitization to the hapten diphenylcyclopropenone (DPC). This chain uses TRBV12-3 or TRBV12-4 with TRBJ2-1; no reliable D call. This CDR3 is CASSLPNSEQFF. Here the CDR3 DNA reads TGTGCCAGCAGTTTACCCAATAGTGAGCAGTTCTTC.